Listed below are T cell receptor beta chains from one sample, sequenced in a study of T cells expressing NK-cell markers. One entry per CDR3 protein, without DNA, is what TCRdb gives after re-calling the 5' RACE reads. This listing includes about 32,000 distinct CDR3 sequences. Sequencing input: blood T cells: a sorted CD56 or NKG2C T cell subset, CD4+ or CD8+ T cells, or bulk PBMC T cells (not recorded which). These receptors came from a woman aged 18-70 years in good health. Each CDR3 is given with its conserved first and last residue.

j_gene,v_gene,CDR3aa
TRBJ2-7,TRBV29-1,CSAYDRNYEQYF
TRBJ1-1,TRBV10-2,CASSVGVLGSEAFF
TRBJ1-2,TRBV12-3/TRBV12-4,CASSPAWGYGYTF
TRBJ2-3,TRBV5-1,CASSLEALSTDTQYF
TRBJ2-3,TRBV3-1,CASSPPGLAGAGTDTQYF
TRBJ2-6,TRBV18,CASCAAGGPSSGANVLTF
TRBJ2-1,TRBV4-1,CASSQGTGSYNEQFF
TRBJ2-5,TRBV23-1,CASAPLWGFSGRERYQETQYF
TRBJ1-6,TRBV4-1,CASSQSTSQGWGSPLHF
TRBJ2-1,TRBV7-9,CASSPQDRTYNEQFF
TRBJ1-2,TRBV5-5,CASSLAGNGYTF
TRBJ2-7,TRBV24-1,CATSDLAAPYEQYF
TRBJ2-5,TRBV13,CASSAGQVLETQYF
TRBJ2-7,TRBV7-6,CASSLSSDEQYF
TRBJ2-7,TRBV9,CASSVSGLPYEQYF
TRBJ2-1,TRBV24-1,CATSDSQGGSYNEQFF
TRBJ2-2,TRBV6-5,CASSYSTGWGTGELFF
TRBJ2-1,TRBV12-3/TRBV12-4,CASTRLAIDDEQFF
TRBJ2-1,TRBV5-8,CASSTTSGSAKQFF
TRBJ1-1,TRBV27,CASSLSPASMNTEAFF
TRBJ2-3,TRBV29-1,CSVDGSTSGGPQEFTDTQYF
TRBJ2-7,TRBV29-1,CSVEDLGTGGPEQYF
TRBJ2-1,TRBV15,CATSSPTSGRAPYNEQFF
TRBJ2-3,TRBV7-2,CASSWGLADHTDTQYF
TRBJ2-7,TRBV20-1,CSAYRGRGEQYF
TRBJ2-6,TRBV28,CASNAWRSGANVLTF
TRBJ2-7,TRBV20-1,CSQLTPRSSYEQYF
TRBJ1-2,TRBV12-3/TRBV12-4,CASSLPQGYGYTF
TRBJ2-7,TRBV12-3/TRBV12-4,CASTLSSGTTYEQYF
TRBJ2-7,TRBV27,CASSVSPFTSDEQYF
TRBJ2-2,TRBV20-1,CSATSGTGELFF
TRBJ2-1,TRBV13,CASSPRTGFSYNEQFF
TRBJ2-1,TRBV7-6,CASSLTDHEQFF
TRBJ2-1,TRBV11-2,CASSLDPARGAGEPYNEQFF
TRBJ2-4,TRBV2,CASSESGGTKNIQYF
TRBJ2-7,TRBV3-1,CASSTSGSGYEQYF
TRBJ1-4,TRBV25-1,CASSDWDRGNEKLFF
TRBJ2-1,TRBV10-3,CAILGTQSSYNEQFF
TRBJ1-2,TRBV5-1,CASSPIDNYGYTF
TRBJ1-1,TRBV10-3,CASTGALGANTEAFF
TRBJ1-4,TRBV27,CASSPLWDSNEKLFF